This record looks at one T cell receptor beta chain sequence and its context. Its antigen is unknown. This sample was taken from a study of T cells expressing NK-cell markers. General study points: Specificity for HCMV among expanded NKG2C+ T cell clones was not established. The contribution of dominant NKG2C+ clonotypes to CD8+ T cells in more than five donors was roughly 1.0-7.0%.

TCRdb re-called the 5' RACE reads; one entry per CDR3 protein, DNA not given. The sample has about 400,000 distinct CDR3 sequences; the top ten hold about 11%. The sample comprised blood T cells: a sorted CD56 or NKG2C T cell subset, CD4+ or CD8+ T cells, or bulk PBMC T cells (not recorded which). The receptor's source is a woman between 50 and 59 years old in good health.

CDR3: CASSSPILGTQYF. The J gene is TRBJ2-5, the V gene TRBV12-3 or TRBV12-4; TCRdb calls TRBD2, which cannot be checked without DNA. The CDR3 has 13 residues.